One sample yielded the 27 T cell receptor beta chains listed below, sequenced in a study of T cell repertoires in cytomegalovirus infection. One entry per CDR3 protein, called by TCRdb with MiXCR from the reads. The table records about 450,000 distinct CDR3 sequences, 25% to 40% of them present only once. Sequences were obtained from PBMCs. Every receptor here comes from a human donor in good health (CMV status not recorded). Some clones in this sample may be carry-over from other donors' samples.

The chain is built from TRBV5-4 and TRBJ2-7; D may match TRBD1 or TRBD2 (5 bases each). The CDR3 sequence is 15 residues long. Per the germline V gene, CDR1 is SGHNT and CDR2 is YYREEE (reference sequence). Trimming removed 4 bases from V and 3 bases from J, with 17 bases in between. CDR3 bases: TGTGCCAGCAGCCAGGACTTGGGACCCTTCTACGAGCAGTACTTC. This encodes CASSQDLGPFYEQYF.

About this clonotype: A much more abundant neighbour one base away suggests this may be a read error. The chain employs TRBV7-2 and TRBJ1-2; no clear D. The CDR3 length is 13 residues. Germline CDR1 reads SGHTA; CDR2 reads FQGNSA. Written as DNA, the CDR3 is TGTGTCAGCAGCTCGAGCGGATTACCTGGCTACACCTTC. Its translation is CVSSSSGLPGYTF. The full variable domain, in which reference TRBV7-2 and TRBJ1-2 provide the parts outside the CDR3, is GAGVSQSPSNKVTEKGKDVELRCDPISGHTALYWYRQSLGQGLEFLIYFQGNSAPDKSGLPSDRFSAERTGGSVSTLTIQRTQQEDSAVYLCVSSSSGLPGYTFGSGTRLTVV.

This chain links TRBV20-1 with TRBJ1-2; TRBD1 agrees at 10 bases. The ends lost 0 bases at V and 2 bases at J; junction bases unmatched: 6. Germline CDR1 is DFQATT and CDR2 is SNEGSKA (reference sequence). This CDR3 spans 16 amino acids. The CDR3 coding sequence is TGCAGTGCTAGAGAGGCGGGACAGGGGAAGAACTATGGCTACACCTTC. Protein sequence: CSAREAGQGKNYGYTF.

This clonotype was counted a few times. The chain employs TRBV7-2 and TRBJ2-1; TRBD2 aligns across 10 bases. Germline V lookup: CDR1 SGHTA, CDR2 FQGNSA. V gave up 4 bases and J gave up 6 bases; unmatched junction bases: 9. The length of the CDR3 is 16 residues. The CDR3 reads CASSYQAGGPRNEQFF. As DNA, the CDR3 is TGTGCCAGCAGCTACCAAGCGGGGGGGCCCCGCAATGAGCAGTTCTTC. The variable domain in full, with the rest retrieved from reference TRBV7-2 and TRBJ2-1, is GAGVSQSPSNKVTEKGKDVELRCDPISGHTALYWYRQSLGQGLEFLIYFQGNSAPDKSGLPSDRFSAERTGGSVSTLTIQRTQQEDSAVYLCASSYQAGGPRNEQFFGPGTRLTVL.

The rearrangement links TRBV7-9 to TRBJ2-7; 9 bases match TRBD1. Germline assignment: CDR1 SEHNR and CDR2 FQNEAQ (reference sequence). The CDR3 runs to 14 residues. The V segment lost 4 bases and the J segment 7 bases; nucleotides outside the gene matches: 8. The CDR3 DNA is TGTGCCAGCAGCTCCCGGGACAGGGCATTGGAGCAGTACTTC. Translated, it gives CASSSRDRALEQYF.

This clonotype was recorded at least ten times. V gene TRBV7-2 combines with J gene TRBJ2-1, with D perhaps matching TRBD2 (6 bases). Between the trimmed V and J ends, which lost 4 bases and 5 bases, there was a span of 9 bases. Germline values: CDR1 SGHTA, CDR2 FQGNSA. The CDR3 extends over 13 amino acids. DNA of the CDR3: TGTGCCAGCAGCTCGACTAGAAACAATGAGCAGTTCTTC. This encodes CASSSTRNNEQFF.

J is TRBJ2-7 and V is TRBV6-5; no reliable D call. Trimming stripped 1 base from V and 4 bases from J, with 8 bases between. Germline CDR1 reads MNHEY; CDR2 reads SVGAGI. The CDR3 totals 13 residues. CDR3 sequence: CASSYWPRYEQYF. The CDR3, as DNA: TGTGCCAGCAGTTACTGGCCGCGGTACGAGCAGTACTTC.

The V gene is TRBV6-1, the J gene TRBJ2-7; 9 nucleotides agree with TRBD1. CDR3 length equals 12 residues. The V gene's germline CDR1 is MNHNS and CDR2 SASEGT. Unmatched junction bases numbered 4, after V lost 10 bases and J lost 3 bases. In DNA, the CDR3 is TGTGCCACTTCGACAGGGGGCTACGAGCAGTACTTC. Amino acid sequence: CATSTGGYEQYF.

This clonotype was counted ten times or more. This sequence joins TRBV4-1 and TRBJ2-4; D uncertain. Trimming cost V 1 base and J 0 bases, with 7 bases left between them. The CDR3 length is 15 residues. Germline loops: CDR1 MGHRA, CDR2 YSYEKL. For the CDR3, the DNA is TGCGCCAGCAGCCAAGCGGACGTAGCCAAAAACATTCAGTACTTC. It specifies CASSQADVAKNIQYF.

The rearrangement joins TRBV28 to TRBJ1-6; tentative D call: TRBD1 (5 bases). In germline, CDR1 is MDHEN, CDR2 SYDVKM. Deletions cut 2 bases from V and 7 bases from J, with 18 bases between. CDR3 length: 17 amino acids. CDR3: CASSLVGGGSSNSPLHF. The CDR3 DNA follows: TGTGCCAGCAGTTTAGTGGGGGGGGGGTCCTCGAATTCACCCCTCCACTTT.

CDR3 protein: CASSQGVGGSGANVLTF. Here the CDR3 DNA reads TGTGCCAGCAGCCAGGGCGTAGGAGGGTCCGGGGCCAACGTCCTGACTTTC. The gene calls are TRBV7-9 and TRBJ2-6; D is possibly TRBD2 (6 bases). The CDR3 length is 17 residues. The V and J ends lost 5 bases and 4 bases respectively, with 18 bases between them. CDR1 is SEHNR, CDR2 FQNEAQ, per germline (reference sequence). Using reference TRBV7-9 and TRBJ2-6 for the parts outside the CDR3, the full variable domain is DTGVSQNPRHKITKRGQNVTFRCDPISEHNRLYWYRQTLGQGPEFLTYFQNEAQLEKSRLLSDRFSAERPKGSFSTLEIQRTEQGDSAMYLCASSQGVGGSGANVLTFGAGSRLTVL.

This clonotype was counted at least ten times. The gene calls are TRBV7-2 and TRBJ1-6; D gene unclear. The CDR3 spans 12 residues. V gave up 0 bases and J gave up 10 bases, with 4 bases separating them. CDR1 is SGHTA and CDR2 is FQGNSA in the germline V gene. CDR3 in amino acids: CASSLADSPLHF. The CDR3 DNA is TGTGCCAGCAGCTTAGCAGACTCACCCCTCCACTTT.

The chain links TRBV3-1 to TRBJ1-5, with D possibly being TRBD1 (5 bases). The germline CDR1 and CDR2 sequences are LGHDT and YNNKEL (reference sequence). CDR3 length equals 14 residues. The V and J ends lost 2 bases and 7 bases respectively, with 12 bases between them. CDR3 DNA: TGTGCCAGCAGCCAACTGAGGGGAGGGCAGCCCCAGCATTTT. As protein: CASSQLRGGQPQHF.

This clonotype has just one count. It may be a read error: a sequence one base away is much more abundant. V is TRBV7-9 and J is TRBJ1-5; TRBD1 is a possible D gene (5 bases). The length of the CDR3 is 18 residues. The germline gives CDR1 SEHNR, CDR2 FQNEAQ (reference sequence). CDR3 in amino acids: CDSGPTGPTGDSNQPQHF. CDR3 in DNA: TGTGACAGCGGACCCACGGGGCCGACGGGTGATAGCAATCAGCCCCAGCATTTT.

This clonotype was observed a few times. V and J are TRBV7-2 and TRBJ1-2; D perhaps matches TRBD1 (5 bases). CDR1 is SGHTA, CDR2 FQGNSA, per germline. This CDR3 spans 13 amino acids. V lost 5 bases, J lost 6 bases, and 13 bases lay in between. The CDR3 is CASSPGGGNGYTF. CDR3 nucleotides: TGTGCCAGCAGCCCGGGGGGGGGGAATGGCTACACCTTC. The variable domain in full, completed from reference TRBV7-2 and TRBJ1-2, reads GAGVSQSPSNKVTEKGKDVELRCDPISGHTALYWYRQSLGQGLEFLIYFQGNSAPDKSGLPSDRFSAERTGGSVSTLTIQRTQQEDSAVYLCASSPGGGNGYTFGSGTRLTVV.

This clonotype appeared a few times. The rearrangement links TRBV20-1 to TRBJ2-3, with D possibly being TRBD2 (7 bases). V lost 5 bases, J lost 3 bases, and 9 bases lay in between. The CDR3 sequence is 12 residues long. Germline-derived CDR1 and CDR2 are DFQATT and SNEGSKA (reference sequence). The CDR3, as DNA: TGCAGTGCTGCGGGGGCGACAGATACGCAGTATTTT. It translates to CSAAGATDTQYF.

The chain is built from TRBV28 and TRBJ1-4; D uncertain. The CDR3 spans 14 residues. With 6 bases removed from V and 0 bases from J, the gap between germline ends came to 8 bases. Germline V gene sequence: CDR1 MDHEN, CDR2 SYDVKM. The CDR3 is CASSTPATNEKLFF. The CDR3, as DNA: TGTGCCAGCAGCACCCCCGCAACTAATGAAAAACTGTTTTTT.

The chain links TRBV7-3 to TRBJ2-1, with TRBD2 identical over 7 bases. Germline CDR1 and CDR2: SGHTA and FQGTGA. V was pared by 5 bases and J by 0 bases, with 10 bases of the junction left unmatched. The CDR3 consists of 17 residues. The CDR3 DNA reads as TGTGCCAGCAGCCTGACTAGCCTGAAATACTCCTACAATGAGCAGTTCTTC. It yields the protein CASSLTSLKYSYNEQFF. The entire variable domain, with the rest obtained from reference TRBV7-3 and TRBJ2-1, is as follows: GAGVSQTPSNKVTEKGKYVELRCDPISGHTALYWYRQSLGQGPEFLIYFQGTGAADDSGLPNDRFFAVRPEGSVSTLKIQRTERGDSAVYLCASSLTSLKYSYNEQFFGPGTRLTVL.

DNA of the CDR3: TGTGCCAGCAGCTTATTTGGGGCTCCGAGCACAGATACGCAGTATTTT. The encoded protein is CASSLFGAPSTDTQYF. J is TRBJ2-3 and V is TRBV7-8; D may be TRBD1 (5 bases). CDR1 and CDR2 (germline): SGHVS, FQNEAQ. The ends were cut back, 2 bases at V and 0 bases at J, with 12 bases in the middle. The CDR3 loop spans 16 amino acids.

This chain links TRBV7-4 with TRBJ2-7; 7 positions agree with TRBD1. V shed 4 bases and J 5 bases; nucleotides not matched to a gene: 8. Germline CDR1 reads SGHVT; CDR2 reads SQSDAQ. This CDR3 region has 14 residues. CDR3 coding DNA: TGTGCCAGCAGCTCAGGGGGAACTGAGGACGAGCAGTACTTC. This translates into CASSSGGTEDEQYF.

V gene TRBV7-8 combines with J gene TRBJ1-5; no reliable D call. Trimming removed 0 bases from V and 4 bases from J, with 7 bases in between. CDR3 length: 14 amino acids. From germline, CDR1 is SGHVS and CDR2 FQNEAQ. The CDR3 coding sequence is TGTGCCAGCAGCTTAGCGAGTTGGAATCAGCCCCAGCATTTT. It encodes CASSLASWNQPQHF.

This clonotype was found a few times. The CDR3 DNA is TGCGCCAGCAGCGGACAGGGAGGGAATGGCTACACCTTC. Protein: CASSGQGGNGYTF. The chain employs TRBV4-1 and TRBJ1-2; 8 positions agree with TRBD1. V shed 5 bases and J 6 bases; nucleotides not matched to a gene: 5. Germline V gene sequence: CDR1 MGHRA, CDR2 YSYEKL. The CDR3 covers 13 residues.

This clonotype was found many times. This chain connects TRBV4-1 to TRBJ1-1, with unresolved D. This CDR3 is built from 16 residues. V was pared by 0 bases and J by 0 bases, with 11 bases between. From germline, CDR1 is MGHRA and CDR2 YSYEKL. CDR3 sequence: CASSQESGRLNTEAFF. The CDR3 coding sequence is TGCGCCAGCAGCCAAGAGTCTGGCAGGTTGAACACTGAAGCTTTCTTT.

Worth noting for this clonotype: A much larger clonotype is one base distant, so this may be a read error. The chain employs TRBV6-5 and TRBJ1-5, with 7 bases identical to TRBD1. The CDR3 runs 17 residues. Per the germline V gene, CDR1 is MNHEY and CDR2 is SVGAGI. CDR3 bases: TGTGCCCGCAGTTACGCAGGGACAGTGCATAGCAATCAGCCCCAGCATTTT. It codes for CARSYAGTVHSNQPQHF.

V is TRBV24-1 and J is TRBJ2-1; 8 bases are a match to TRBD1. Germline values: CDR1 KGHDR, CDR2 SFDVKD. With V trimmed by 7 bases and J by 8 bases, 9 bases remained unmatched. The CDR3 is made up of 14 amino acids. The CDR3 nucleotides read TGTGCCACCAGGCCGCAGGGGGCGTCGGATGAGCAGTTCTTC. It encodes CATRPQGASDEQFF.

The table lists this clonotype with many counts. The rearrangement joins TRBV7-6 to TRBJ1-3; TRBD1 is a possible D gene (5 bases). CDR1 is SGHVS, CDR2 FNYEAQ, per germline. Trimming took 8 bases from V and 0 from J, leaving 11 bases between them. This CDR3 is 14 amino acids long. Here the CDR3 DNA reads TGTGCCAGCGGGGCTGCGAGCTCTGGAAACACCATATATTTT. Translated: CASGAASSGNTIYF. The variable domain in full, completed from reference TRBV7-6 and TRBJ1-3, reads GAGVSQSPRYKVTKRGQDVALRCDPISGHVSLYWYRQALGQGPEFLTYFNYEAQQDKSGLPNDRFSAERPEGSISTLTIQRTEQRDSAMYRCASGAASSGNTIYFGEGSWLTVV.

Comment on this clonotype: A much larger clonotype is one base distant, so this may be a read error. The CDR3 does not close with the conserved phenylalanine or tryptophan, likely indicating a read error. The chain couples TRBV11-1 to TRBJ2-5, with D possibly being TRBD1 or TRBD2 (5 bases each). The CDR3 consists of 15 residues. Trimming took off 5 bases at V and 1 base at J, with 14 bases between the two ends. Per the germline V gene, CDR1 is SGHAT and CDR2 is FQDESV (reference sequence). The CDR3 sequence: CASSQEPGTQETQYL. The DNA for the CDR3 is TGTGCCAGCAGCCAAGAACCCGGGACCCAAGAGACCCAGTACTTA.